The sequence of this T cell receptor (beta chain) was determined in a study of OX40 agonist ivuxolimab in advanced cancers. There are a few counts of this clone. Clones were sequenced by immunoSEQ multiplex PCR, and TCRdb holds only the in-frame ones, with some missing. The table includes roughly 24,000 clones, roughly 84% detected once. The CDR3 loop spans 12 amino acids. Trimming cost V 5 bases and J 9 bases, with 11 bases left between them. CDR1 and CDR2 from the germline V gene are SGHTA and FQGNSA. The origin of this receptor is an adult with an advanced solid tumor such as melanoma, head and neck, liver or kidney cancer. The specimen was CD4+ or CD8+ T cells sorted from blood, collected in a trial of the OX40 agonist ivuxolimab. The chain joins TRBV7-2 to TRBJ2-1; D gene uncertain. For the CDR3, the DNA is TGTGCCAGCAGCCCATGGGTTGCTGAGCAGTTCTTC. This gives the protein CASSPWVAEQFF. Full variable domain (outside the CDR3, taken from reference TRBV7-2 and TRBJ2-1): GAGVSQSPSNKVTEKGKDVELRCDPISGHTALYWYRQSLGQGLEFLIYFQGNSAPDKSGLPSDRFSAERTGGSVSTLTIQRTQQEDSAVYLCASSPWVAEQFFGPGTRLTVL.